Described below is a single T cell receptor (beta chain) sequence and its context. This entry comes from a study of blood T cell repertoires in COVID-19. Study context: The study drew acute and convalescent COVID-19 samples from the United States, Italy and Spain. T cells, B-cell-depleted T cells, or PBMCs supplied cDNA or gDNA.

The CDR3 runs 11 residues. The V gene lost 5 bases and the J gene lost 2 bases, with 3 bases spanning the gap. The germline V gene encodes CDR1 SGHVS and CDR2 FNYEAQ. Authors' data handling: By means of reference gene primer amplification, nucleated cell counts were estimated. Profiled with immunoSEQ multiplex PCR; TCRdb holds only in-frame clones, not every one. That table gives V, J and clone size, and the DNA gave D and trimming. The sample lists about 140,000 clones, roughly nine tenths occurring once. This sequence was found in a human donor with COVID-19, enrolled during active disease. The donor label of this sample is uncertain. V and J are TRBV7-6 and TRBJ2-5; D is unresolved. Sequenced input: peripheral blood. Written as DNA, the CDR3 is TGTGCCAGCAGCATACAAGAGACCCAGTACTTC. It specifies CASSIQETQYF.